Listed here are 30 T cell receptor beta chains from one sample, sequenced in a study of OX40 agonist ivuxolimab in advanced cancers. Produced via immunoSEQ multiplex PCR; TCRdb's table is partial and in-frame only. The sample has 40,000 to 60,000 clones, more than 65% seen once. Sequenced here: CD4+ or CD8+ T cells sorted from blood, sampled in a trial of the OX40 agonist ivuxolimab. The origin of the receptors is an adult with an advanced solid tumor such as melanoma, head and neck, liver or kidney cancer.

This clone was picked up one time. This chain joins TRBV7-9 and TRBJ1-5; the D gene is possibly TRBD1 (5 bases). CDR3 length: 14 amino acids. V shed 1 base and J shed 9 bases, with 13 bases lying between them. Germline lookup yields CDR1 SEHNR and CDR2 FQNEAQ (reference sequence). CDR3 sequence: CASSLGAGPRPQHF. The CDR3, as DNA: TGTGCCAGCAGCTTAGGGGCAGGGCCACGGCCCCAGCATTTT.

The chain combines TRBV9 with TRBJ2-1; D ambiguous. Trimming cost V 0 bases and J 2 bases, with 9 bases left between them. CDR1 is SGDLS and CDR2 is YYNGEE in the germline V gene. The CDR3 is 15 residues long. The CDR3 coding sequence is TGTGCCAGCAGCGTAGGGGCTCGCCCCTACAATGAGCAGTTCTTC. Translated: CASSVGARPYNEQFF. The full variable domain, completed using reference TRBV9 and TRBJ2-1, is DSGVTQTPKHLITATGQRVTLRCSPRSGDLSVYWYQQSLDQGLQFLIQYYNGEERAKGNILERFSAQQFPDLHSELNLSSLELGDSALYFCASSVGARPYNEQFFGPGTRLTVL.

This chain uses TRBV29-1 with TRBJ2-2; no definite D call. Trimming took 6 bases from V and 4 from J, leaving 15 bases between them. Germline V gene data show CDR1 as SQVTM and CDR2 as ANQGSEA. There are 14 residues in the CDR3. The CDR3 loop reads CSVFLPRSTGELFF. As DNA, the CDR3 is TGCAGCGTGTTTCTTCCGCGGAGCACCGGGGAGCTGTTTTTT.

This clone has only one observation. The chain combines TRBV11-2 with TRBJ2-1; D call uncertain. V gave up 0 bases and J gave up 10 bases, with 7 bases separating them. There are 12 residues in the CDR3. Germline V gene sequence: CDR1 SGHAT, CDR2 FQNNGV. The CDR3 region is CASSLDRTEQFF. The DNA of the CDR3 is TGTGCCAGCAGCTTAGATCGAACGGAGCAGTTCTTC.

This rearrangement joins TRBV29-1 to TRBJ2-7, with 8 bases fitting TRBD1. The CDR3 is 21 amino acids. The junction had 26 bases not matched to a gene; V was cut back by 4 bases and J by 0 bases. Germline-derived CDR1 and CDR2 are SQVTM and ANQGSEA. In DNA, the CDR3 is TGCAGCGTTGCGGTAGTAAAAAGTCGAGGGACAGGTTGGGTCGGCTCCTACGAGCAGTACTTC. Its translation: CSVAVVKSRGTGWVGSYEQYF.

The chain joins TRBV6-4 to TRBJ1-5, with D hard to call. Looked up from germline, CDR1 is MRHNA and CDR2 is SNTAGT. V was cut by 2 bases and J by 3 bases, with 5 bases left in between. CDR3 size: 13 residues. CDR3 DNA: TGTGCCAGCAGTGACAACCCCAATCAGCCCCAGCATTTT. Amino acids: CASSDNPNQPQHF.

This clone appeared once. The chain uses TRBV4-2 and TRBJ2-7; 7 bases align to TRBD1. Germline V gives CDR1 LGHNA, CDR2 YNFKEQ. This CDR3 has 13 residues. V gave up 5 bases and J gave up 2 bases; unmatched junction bases: 3. The CDR3 DNA follows: TGTGCCAGCAGCTTGGGGACAGCCTACGAGCAGTACTTC. Translated: CASSLGTAYEQYF.

This chain connects TRBV5-8 to TRBJ2-3, with 13 bases aligning to TRBD2. V trimming: 5 bases; J trimming: 3 bases; junction bases outside the gene matches: 6. Germline V gene lookup returns CDR1 SGHTS and CDR2 YDEGEE. The CDR3 has 16 amino acids. Written as DNA, the CDR3 is TGTGCCAGCAGTCTAGGGACTAGCGGGATGACAGATACGCAGTATTTT. This translates into CASSLGTSGMTDTQYF.

This chain joins TRBV2 and TRBJ1-5; 7 bases are shared with TRBD1. The CDR3 covers 14 residues. J gave up 2 bases and V 6 bases, and 4 bases lay outside the gene matches. Germline CDR1 SNHLY, CDR2 FYNNEI. CDR3 amino acids: CASREDRRNQPQHF. CDR3 DNA sequence: TGTGCCAGCAGGGAGGACAGGCGCAATCAGCCCCAGCATTTT.

The table lists this clone with a count of one. The J gene is TRBJ2-7, the V gene TRBV9; D might be TRBD1 (6 bases). The CDR3 runs 14 residues. Per the germline V gene, CDR1 is SGDLS and CDR2 is YYNGEE. The V gene lost 0 bases and the J gene lost 2 bases, with 9 bases spanning the gap. The CDR3 coding sequence is TGTGCCAGCAGCGTAGGTGAGGGGGCCTACGAGCAGTACTTC. Translated: CASSVGEGAYEQYF.

This clone was detected a few times. V gene TRBV7-9 combines with J gene TRBJ1-1; D not certain. This CDR3 comprises 14 residues. In germline, CDR1 is SEHNR, CDR2 FQNEAQ (reference sequence). The ends were cut back, 1 base at V and 1 base at J, with 7 bases in the middle. The CDR3 loop is CASSLVEGNTEAFF. The CDR3 DNA is TGTGCCAGCAGCTTAGTCGAGGGGAACACTGAAGCTTTCTTT. Based on the CDR3 plus reference TRBV7-9 and TRBJ1-1, the full variable domain is DTGVSQNPRHKITKRGQNVTFRCDPISEHNRLYWYRQTLGQGPEFLTYFQNEAQLEKSRLLSDRFSAERPKGSFSTLEIQRTEQGDSAMYLCASSLVEGNTEAFFGQGTRLTVV.

The V call is TRBV18, the J call TRBJ2-1; D is undetermined. Trimming took 3 bases from V and 4 from J, leaving 16 bases between them. Per germline, CDR1 KGHSH and CDR2 LQKENI. CDR3 length: 16 residues. The CDR3 spells CASSPIALRQYNEQFF. As DNA, the CDR3 is TGTGCCAGCTCACCTATCGCATTGAGGCAATACAATGAGCAGTTCTTC. Together with reference TRBV18 and TRBJ2-1, the CDR3 gives the full variable domain: NAGVMQNPRHLVRRRGQEARLRCSPMKGHSHVYWYRQLPEEGLKFMVYLQKENIIDESGMPKERFSAEFPKEGPSILRIQQVVRGDSAAYFCASSPIALRQYNEQFFGPGTRLTVL.

This clone was seen once. The V call is TRBV10-3, the J call TRBJ2-1; 7 bases are shared with TRBD1. The CDR3 sequence is 13 residues long. Germline V gene lookup returns CDR1 ENHRY and CDR2 SYGVKD. V lost 2 bases, J lost 7 bases, and 2 bases stayed unmatched. CDR3 DNA: TGTGCCATCAGTGAGACAGGGGCGAATGAGCAGTTCTTC. It encodes CAISETGANEQFF.

The chain is built from TRBV5-4 and TRBJ2-1, with a possible D match to TRBD2 (7 bases). The CDR3 sequence is 16 residues long. CDR1 and CDR2 (germline): SGHNT, YYREEE (reference sequence). V was cut by 3 bases and J by 3 bases, with 16 bases left in between. The CDR3 sequence: CASSWGRGTSYNEQFF. The CDR3, as DNA: TGTGCCAGCAGCTGGGGGAGGGGGACAAGCTACAATGAGCAGTTCTTC.

The chain joins TRBV14 to TRBJ1-5; D is uncertain. V was shortened by 1 base and J by 1 base, with 2 bases between the two germline ends. From germline, CDR1 is SGHDN and CDR2 FVKESK. CDR3 length: 13 residues. CDR3 DNA sequence: TGTGCCAGCAGCCAAGGGAGCAATCAGCCCCAGCATTTT. This translates into CASSQGSNQPQHF.

The chain links TRBV28 to TRBJ1-2; 8 bases agree with TRBD1. CDR3 length: 13 amino acids. The V gene end was trimmed by 6 bases and the J gene end by 6 bases; junction bases not matched to a gene: 6. Germline lookup yields CDR1 MDHEN and CDR2 SYDVKM. The CDR3 spells CASRSTGVDGYTF. The CDR3 region has the DNA TGTGCCAGCAGATCGACAGGGGTGGATGGCTACACCTTC.

The chain couples TRBV6-1 to TRBJ2-5, with a weak D call TRBD2 (6 bases). The length of the CDR3 is 14 residues. Per the germline V gene, CDR1 is MNHNS and CDR2 is SASEGT. Trimming left V 4 bases short and J 1 base short, with 10 bases between. The DNA of the CDR3 is TGTGCCAGCAGTGGGGGACTTGTCCAAGAGACCCAGTACTTC. Translated: CASSGGLVQETQYF.

The chain links TRBV6-5 to TRBJ1-6; 7 positions match TRBD1. With V trimmed by 6 bases and J by 14 bases, 7 bases remained unmatched. The germline V gene encodes CDR1 MNHEY and CDR2 SVGAGI. The CDR3 sequence is 12 residues long. CDR3 loop: CASSRQGGTLHF. Here the CDR3 DNA reads TGTGCCAGCAGCAGACAGGGTGGCACCCTCCACTTT.

In nucleotides, the CDR3 is TGTGCCAGCAGTAGGGGGACAGGGGCGAACATTCAGTACTTC. It specifies CASSRGTGANIQYF. The V gene is TRBV2, the J gene TRBJ2-4, with 10 nucleotides matching TRBD1. This CDR3 is 14 amino acids long. Germline V gives CDR1 SNHLY, CDR2 FYNNEI. V gave up 5 bases and J gave up 7 bases; unmatched junction bases: 5.

The J gene is TRBJ1-2, the V gene TRBV18; 7 bases agree with TRBD1. Looked up from germline, CDR1 is KGHSH and CDR2 is LQKENI. The CDR3 loop spans 13 amino acids. V shed 4 bases and J 3 bases; nucleotides not matched to a gene: 2. The CDR3 loop is CASSRQGDYGYTF. The DNA for the CDR3 is TGTGCCAGCTCACGACAGGGCGACTATGGCTACACCTTC.

This rearrangement joins TRBV9 to TRBJ2-3, with 9 bases that match TRBD1. V lost 7 bases to trimming and J lost 8 bases; unmatched junction nucleotides: 23. The CDR3 contains 18 residues. Per germline, CDR1 SGDLS and CDR2 YYNGEE. CDR3 sequence: CASGFRTGVPKSPPTQYF. In nucleotides, the CDR3 is TGTGCCAGCGGGTTCCGGACAGGGGTGCCTAAGAGCCCTCCTACGCAGTATTTT.

This chain connects TRBV14 to TRBJ2-1; D remains ambiguous. In germline, CDR1 is SGHDN, CDR2 FVKESK. This CDR3 spans 17 amino acids. V was clipped by 0 bases and J by 2 bases, with 14 bases between them. The CDR3 protein is CASSQEKGANAYNEQFF. CDR3 in DNA: TGTGCCAGCAGCCAAGAGAAAGGCGCTAACGCCTACAATGAGCAGTTCTTC.

The V and J genes are TRBV10-3 and TRBJ2-1, with unresolved D. Per germline, CDR1 ENHRY and CDR2 SYGVKD. V lost 6 bases and J 4 bases, leaving 4 bases between the germline ends. This CDR3 contains 11 residues. The CDR3 DNA reads TGTGCCATCAGCCAGTACAATGAGCAGTTCTTC. It translates to CAISQYNEQFF.

By proportion, this clone is medium-sized (0.01 to 0.1%). CDR3: CASSYSASGRTGELFF. The CDR3 nucleotides are TGTGCCAGCAGTTACTCGGCTAGCGGGCGCACCGGGGAGCTGTTTTTT. J is TRBJ2-2 and V is TRBV6-5; TRBD2 matches 8 bases. Germline CDR1 is MNHEY and CDR2 is SVGAGI. V lost 0 bases to trimming and J lost 4 bases; unmatched junction nucleotides: 4. The CDR3 has 16 amino acids.

The chain employs TRBV7-8 and TRBJ2-7; 7 bases agree with TRBD1. This CDR3 has 15 amino acids. Trimming took 5 bases from V and 2 from J; bases not matched to a gene: 9. Germline V gives CDR1 SGHVS, CDR2 FQNEAQ. The CDR3 is CASSGSRTGPYEQYF. CDR3 nucleotides: TGTGCCAGCAGCGGATCTCGGACAGGCCCCTACGAGCAGTACTTC.

The CDR3 spells CASSLTGTSTDTQYF. The CDR3 DNA is TGTGCCAGCAGCCTGACCGGGACTAGCACAGATACGCAGTATTTT. The V gene is TRBV5-7, the J gene TRBJ2-3, with D possibly being TRBD2 (6 bases). TRBV5-7 belongs to the ORF category, with a function that is uncertain. Trimming cost V 4 bases and J 0 bases, with 12 bases left between them. The CDR3 extends over 15 amino acids.

The CDR3 loop reads CASTKTGAVNEQFF. The CDR3 coding sequence is TGTGCCAGCACCAAGACAGGGGCAGTCAATGAGCAGTTCTTC. The chain recombines TRBV7-9 with TRBJ2-1; 8 nucleotides match TRBD1. Trimming at V came to 7 bases and at J to 6 bases, leaving 8 bases not matched to a gene. This CDR3 region has 14 residues. The germline V gene encodes CDR1 SEHNR and CDR2 FQNEAQ (reference sequence).

The table lists this clone with a few counts. The chain is built from TRBV11-2 and TRBJ2-2; D not certain. Germline V gene data show CDR1 as SGHAT and CDR2 as FQNNGV. The CDR3 sequence is 13 residues long. The germline V and J ends were trimmed by 5 bases and 4 bases, with 8 bases remaining between them. Here the CDR3 reads CASSPASTGELFF. CDR3 bases: TGTGCCAGCAGCCCAGCTAGCACCGGGGAGCTGTTTTTT.

J is TRBJ2-7 and V is TRBV2, with D hard to call. Germline-derived CDR1 and CDR2 are SNHLY and FYNNEI. CDR3 size: 14 residues. V was shortened by 8 bases and J by 0 bases, with 14 bases between the two germline ends. The CDR3 DNA follows: TGTGCCAGCCAAGGGTCCATTTTCTCCTACGAGCAGTACTTC. Protein sequence: CASQGSIFSYEQYF.

This clone occurred a few times. This chain joins TRBV7-9 and TRBJ1-1, with 7 bases identical to TRBD1. V was pared by 4 bases and J by 0 bases, with 5 bases of the junction left unmatched. CDR1 and CDR2 (germline): SEHNR, FQNEAQ (reference sequence). The CDR3 length is 15 residues. CDR3 region: CASSSTGAMNTEAFF. CDR3 nucleotide sequence: TGTGCCAGCAGCTCAACAGGGGCCATGAACACTGAAGCTTTCTTT. The full variable domain, its missing parts supplied by reference TRBV7-9 and TRBJ1-1, is DTGVSQNPRHKITKRGQNVTFRCDPISEHNRLYWYRQTLGQGPEFLTYFQNEAQLEKSRLLSDRFSAERPKGSFSTLEIQRTEQGDSAMYLCASSSTGAMNTEAFFGQGTRLTVV.